These T cell receptor beta chains were read from a single sample in a study of cytomegalovirus exposure and HLA in healthy donors. Produced via immunoSEQ multiplex PCR; TCRdb's table is partial and in-frame only. This table holds about 160,000 clones, 80% found once. Sequenced input: PBMCs. Receptors originate from a woman aged 50 to 65 in good health and CMV-seronegative. CDR3s include the opening cysteine and the closing phenylalanine or tryptophan. The D gene is left open where the match is weak. Size tells how often a clone was seen (once, few, many) or the class of an expanded clone, and some rows leave it out.

CDR3 length: 13
D gene: -
V gene: TRBV5-1
J gene: TRBJ1-4
clone size: few
CDR3 protein: CASSDTGSEKLFF
CDR3 DNA: TGCGCCAGCAGCGATACAGGGAGTGAAAAACTGTTTTTT

CDR3 length: 14
D gene: -
V gene: TRBV9
J gene: TRBJ2-7
clone size: -
CDR3 protein: CASSVDWGAYEQYF
CDR3 DNA: TGTGCCAGCAGCGTAGACTGGGGGGCCTACGAGCAGTACTTC

CDR3 length: 16
D gene: TRBD1
V gene: TRBV5-1
J gene: TRBJ1-4
clone size: -
CDR3 protein: CASSLRVQGDNEKLFF
CDR3 DNA: TGCGCCAGCAGCTTGAGGGTACAGGGGGACAATGAAAAACTGTTTTTT

CDR3 length: 14
D gene: TRBD2
V gene: TRBV7-2
J gene: TRBJ2-3
clone size: -
CDR3 protein: CASSLIAGGDTQYF
CDR3 DNA: TGTGCCAGCAGCTTAATAGCGGGGGGAGATACGCAGTATTTT

CDR3 length: 15
D gene: TRBD1
V gene: TRBV28
J gene: TRBJ1-6
clone size: -
CDR3 protein: CASSLGTGVTPPLHF
CDR3 DNA: TGTGCCAGCAGTTTAGGGACAGGGGTGACTCCACCCCTCCACTTT

CDR3 length: 15
D gene: TRBD2
V gene: TRBV5-4
J gene: TRBJ2-7
clone size: -
CDR3 protein: CASSRTSGSSYEQYF
CDR3 DNA: TGTGCCAGCAGCAGGACTAGCGGGAGCTCCTACGAGCAGTACTTC

CDR3 length: 13
D gene: -
V gene: TRBV29-1
J gene: TRBJ2-1
clone size: few
CDR3 protein: CSVEVRDLGEQFF
CDR3 DNA: TGCAGCGTTGAAGTACGGGATTTGGGTGAGCAGTTCTTC

CDR3 length: 14
D gene: -
V gene: TRBV27
J gene: TRBJ1-4
clone size: few
CDR3 protein: CASSSRTGGEKLFF
CDR3 DNA: TGTGCCAGCAGTTCTCGCACCGGGGGAGAAAAACTGTTTTTT

CDR3 length: 16
D gene: TRBD1
V gene: TRBV19
J gene: TRBJ2-2
clone size: once
CDR3 protein: CASSKWTGSLTGELFF
CDR3 DNA: TGTGCCAGTAGTAAATGGACAGGATCCCTCACCGGGGAGCTGTTTTTT

CDR3 length: 15
D gene: TRBD1
V gene: TRBV7-2
J gene: TRBJ2-3
clone size: -
CDR3 protein: CASSSRTGGTDTQYF
CDR3 DNA: TGTGCCAGCAGCTCTAGGACAGGGGGCACAGATACGCAGTATTTT

CDR3 length: 15
D gene: -
V gene: TRBV10-2
J gene: TRBJ1-4
clone size: -
CDR3 protein: CASRNGVATNEKLFF
CDR3 DNA: TGCGCCAGCAGGAACGGAGTTGCAACTAATGAAAAACTGTTTTTT

CDR3 length: 18
D gene: -
V gene: TRBV12-5
J gene: TRBJ2-1
clone size: -
CDR3 protein: CAIVYSFLRGLLVNEQFF
CDR3 DNA: TGTGCTATCGTTTACTCCTTCCTCCGGGGTTTGCTGGTCAATGAGCAGTTCTTC

CDR3 length: 19
D gene: TRBD1
V gene: TRBV23-1
J gene: TRBJ1-5
clone size: -
CDR3 protein: CASSQSTDRGLDGNQPQHF
CDR3 DNA: TGCGCCAGCAGTCAATCAACAGACAGGGGGTTAGACGGCAATCAGCCCCAGCATTTT

CDR3 length: 16
D gene: TRBD2
V gene: TRBV18
J gene: TRBJ2-1
clone size: -
CDR3 protein: CASSPRGREWDNEQFF
CDR3 DNA: TGTGCCAGCTCACCACGGGGGAGGGAATGGGACAATGAGCAGTTCTTC

CDR3 length: 15
D gene: TRBD1
V gene: TRBV7-2
J gene: TRBJ1-3
clone size: -
CDR3 protein: CASSSAGGDGNTIYF
CDR3 DNA: TGTGCCAGCAGCTCGGCAGGGGGCGATGGAAACACCATATATTTT

CDR3 length: 20
D gene: TRBD1
V gene: TRBV28
J gene: TRBJ1-5
clone size: -
CDR3 protein: CASSFLYQRQGARFVQPQHF
CDR3 DNA: TGTGCCAGCAGTTTCCTCTATCAACGGCAGGGGGCGAGGTTTGTTCAGCCCCAGCATTTT

CDR3 length: 18
D gene: TRBD1
V gene: TRBV5-6
J gene: TRBJ1-6
clone size: -
CDR3 protein: CASSPGTGGFIGNSPLHF
CDR3 DNA: TGTGCCAGCAGTCCCGGGACAGGGGGCTTTATAGGTAATTCACCCCTCCACTTT

CDR3 length: 16
D gene: -
V gene: TRBV27
J gene: TRBJ2-2
clone size: once
CDR3 protein: CASSLVQGRPAGELFF
CDR3 DNA: TGTGCCAGCAGTTTAGTACAGGGTAGACCCGCCGGGGAGCTGTTTTTT

CDR3 length: 12
D gene: -
V gene: TRBV7-9
J gene: TRBJ2-2
clone size: -
CDR3 protein: CASSPSAWELFF
CDR3 DNA: TGTGCCAGCAGCCCTAGTGCGTGGGAGCTGTTTTTT

CDR3 length: 14
D gene: -
V gene: TRBV15
J gene: TRBJ2-2
clone size: -
CDR3 protein: CATSRREGPGELFF
CDR3 DNA: TGTGCCACCAGCAGGCGGGAAGGGCCAGGGGAGCTGTTTTTT

CDR3 length: 15
D gene: -
V gene: TRBV18
J gene: TRBJ1-5
clone size: -
CDR3 protein: CASSPLGARNQPQHF
CDR3 DNA: TGTGCCAGCTCACCACTGGGGGCGCGCAATCAGCCCCAGCATTTT

CDR3 length: 17
D gene: TRBD2
V gene: TRBV13
J gene: TRBJ2-1
clone size: -
CDR3 protein: CASSLLAGNSSYNEQFF
CDR3 DNA: TGTGCCAGCAGCTTATTAGCGGGGAATAGCTCCTACAATGAGCAGTTCTTC

CDR3 length: 16
D gene: TRBD1
V gene: TRBV9
J gene: TRBJ1-3
clone size: -
CDR3 protein: CASSVVGTGSGNTIYF
CDR3 DNA: TGTGCCAGCAGCGTAGTGGGGACAGGGTCTGGAAACACCATATATTTT

CDR3 length: 15
D gene: TRBD1
V gene: TRBV15
J gene: TRBJ1-3
clone size: -
CDR3 protein: CATSRTGGAGNTIYF
CDR3 DNA: TGTGCCACCAGCAGGACAGGGGGTGCTGGAAACACCATATATTTT

CDR3 length: 17
D gene: -
V gene: TRBV5-1
J gene: TRBJ2-1
clone size: -
CDR3 protein: CASSLSTSLSSYNEQFF
CDR3 DNA: TGCGCCAGCAGCTTATCAACATCCTTAAGCTCCTACAATGAGCAGTTCTTC

CDR3 length: 11
D gene: -
V gene: TRBV18
J gene: TRBJ1-1
clone size: -
CDR3 protein: CASSPDSEAFF
CDR3 DNA: TGTGCCAGCTCACCTGACAGTGAAGCTTTCTTT

CDR3 length: 13
D gene: -
V gene: TRBV7-2
J gene: TRBJ2-3
clone size: -
CDR3 protein: CASSLGYSDTQYF
CDR3 DNA: TGTGCCAGCAGCCTTGGTTACTCAGATACGCAGTATTTT

CDR3 length: 14
D gene: -
V gene: TRBV2
J gene: TRBJ2-7
clone size: -
CDR3 protein: CASSDQGSTYEQYF
CDR3 DNA: TGTGCCAGCAGTGACCAGGGCAGCACCTACGAGCAGTACTTC

CDR3 length: 14
D gene: TRBD1
V gene: TRBV9
J gene: TRBJ1-4
clone size: -
CDR3 protein: CASSAGTGWQKLFF
CDR3 DNA: TGTGCCAGCAGCGCCGGGACAGGGTGGCAAAAACTGTTTTTT

CDR3 length: 15
D gene: -
V gene: TRBV29-1
J gene: TRBJ1-2
clone size: -
CDR3 protein: CSVEGTEVSNYGYTF
CDR3 DNA: TGCAGCGTTGAAGGAACGGAGGTCTCTAACTATGGCTACACCTTC

CDR3 length: 17
D gene: TRBD1
V gene: TRBV18
J gene: TRBJ1-3
clone size: -
CDR3 protein: CASSFLGTVVSGNTIYF
CDR3 DNA: TGTGCCAGCTCATTTCTGGGGACAGTTGTATCTGGAAACACCATATATTTT

CDR3 length: 16
D gene: TRBD2
V gene: TRBV5-4
J gene: TRBJ2-1
clone size: few
CDR3 protein: CASSFSGNPSYNEQFF
CDR3 DNA: TGTGCCAGCAGCTTTAGCGGGAACCCCTCCTACAATGAGCAGTTCTTC

CDR3 length: 15
D gene: -
V gene: TRBV7-8
J gene: TRBJ2-7
clone size: -
CDR3 protein: CASSFSRDRDYEQYF
CDR3 DNA: TGTGCCAGCAGCTTTAGCCGAGACAGAGACTACGAGCAGTACTTC

CDR3 length: 16
D gene: -
V gene: TRBV11-2
J gene: TRBJ2-2
clone size: -
CDR3 protein: CASSWPQGHGYGELFF
CDR3 DNA: TGTGCCAGCAGCTGGCCACAGGGCCATGGGTACGGGGAGCTGTTTTTT

CDR3 length: 15
D gene: TRBD1
V gene: TRBV28
J gene: TRBJ1-2
clone size: -
CDR3 protein: CASSSGTGRNYGYTF
CDR3 DNA: TGTGCCAGCAGTTCTGGGACAGGACGCAACTATGGCTACACCTTC

CDR3 length: 14
D gene: -
V gene: TRBV7-7
J gene: TRBJ2-5
clone size: -
CDR3 protein: CASSPYRDRETQYF
CDR3 DNA: TGTGCTAGCAGCCCCTACAGGGATAGGGAGACCCAGTACTTC

CDR3 length: 13
D gene: -
V gene: TRBV7-9
J gene: TRBJ2-7
clone size: -
CDR3 protein: CASSLSGYYEQYF
CDR3 DNA: TGTGCCAGCAGCTTATCAGGGTACTACGAGCAGTACTTC

CDR3 length: 15
D gene: TRBD1
V gene: TRBV19
J gene: TRBJ1-2
clone size: -
CDR3 protein: CASSARDRNFYGYTF
CDR3 DNA: TGTGCCAGTAGTGCCCGGGACAGGAACTTCTATGGCTACACCTTC

CDR3 length: 15
D gene: TRBD1
V gene: TRBV5-1
J gene: TRBJ2-5
clone size: -
CDR3 protein: CASSNRDRGQETQYF
CDR3 DNA: TGCGCCAGCAGCAACCGGGACAGGGGACAAGAGACCCAGTACTTC

CDR3 length: 15
D gene: -
V gene: TRBV28
J gene: TRBJ1-1
clone size: once
CDR3 protein: CASSLGTFMNTEAFF
CDR3 DNA: TGTGCCAGCAGTCTAGGGACATTCATGAACACTGAAGCTTTCTTT

CDR3 length: 13
D gene: TRBD2
V gene: TRBV7-7
J gene: TRBJ2-3
clone size: -
CDR3 protein: CATRGLDADTQYF
CDR3 DNA: TGTGCCACTCGGGGACTAGATGCAGATACGCAGTATTTT

CDR3 length: 14
D gene: -
V gene: TRBV30
J gene: TRBJ1-1
clone size: -
CDR3 protein: CGWNEARAPFEAFF
CDR3 DNA: TGTGGGTGGAATGAGGCAAGAGCCCCTTTTGAAGCTTTCTTT

CDR3 length: 14
D gene: TRBD2
V gene: TRBV30
J gene: TRBJ2-1
clone size: -
CDR3 protein: CAWNSGSSYNEQFF
CDR3 DNA: TGTGCCTGGAATAGCGGGAGCTCCTACAATGAGCAGTTCTTC

CDR3 length: 16
D gene: TRBD2
V gene: TRBV10-1
J gene: TRBJ2-1
clone size: -
CDR3 protein: CASRYLQGLADNEQFF
CDR3 DNA: TGCGCCAGCAGATACCTACAGGGACTAGCAGACAATGAGCAGTTCTTC

CDR3 length: 15
D gene: -
V gene: TRBV15
J gene: TRBJ1-5
clone size: -
CDR3 protein: CATSRDRQGRQPQHF
CDR3 DNA: TGTGCCACCAGCAGAGATCGTCAAGGGAGACAGCCCCAGCATTTT

CDR3 length: 14
D gene: -
V gene: TRBV10-2
J gene: TRBJ2-3
clone size: -
CDR3 protein: CASSRRTSTDTQYF
CDR3 DNA: TGCGCCAGCAGCCGTAGGACTAGCACAGATACGCAGTATTTT

CDR3 length: 17
D gene: -
V gene: TRBV27
J gene: TRBJ1-4
clone size: few
CDR3 protein: CASSLLGGGTTNEKLFF
CDR3 DNA: TGTGCCAGCAGTTTATTGGGGGGGGGTACAACTAATGAAAAACTGTTTTTT

CDR3 length: 14
D gene: -
V gene: TRBV28
J gene: TRBJ2-7
clone size: -
CDR3 protein: CASSGTRGAYEQYF
CDR3 DNA: TGTGCCAGCAGTGGGACACGGGGAGCCTACGAGCAGTACTTC

CDR3 length: 13
D gene: -
V gene: TRBV5-1
J gene: TRBJ2-5
clone size: -
CDR3 protein: CASSPAGPETQYF
CDR3 DNA: TGCGCCAGCAGTCCCGCGGGACCGGAGACCCAGTACTTC